This TCR beta chain was documented in a study of T cells in pancreatic ductal adenocarcinoma. CDR1 and CDR2 (germline): LNHDA, SQIVND (reference sequence). With V trimmed by 4 bases and J by 0 bases, 0 bases remained unmatched. This CDR3 region has 15 residues. Selected pancreatic ductal adenocarcinoma patients had undergone surgery without neoadjuvant therapy. For this clone: Antigen specificity is unknown.

Study-level points and caveats: Unique clonotypes were roughly 7.2-fold more numerous in blood than in tumor.

Data came from immunoSEQ multiplex PCR; TCRdb stores just in-frame clones and leaves some out. Of 4,500 to 5,000 clones in the sample, roughly 84% are singletons; the top ten hold roughly 8%. The TCR comes from a human donor with pancreatic ductal adenocarcinoma. The donor label of this sample is uncertain. The chain uses TRBV19 and TRBJ1-6; 7 bases match TRBD1. Specimen: pancreatic tumor tissue. The CDR3 DNA reads as TGTGCCAGTAGTAGGGACAGCTCCTATAATTCACCCCTCCACTTT. As protein: CASSRDSSYNSPLHF.